The clone carrying this T cell receptor (beta chain) was seen many times. What it binds is not known. Per the germline V gene, CDR1 is DFQATT and CDR2 is SNEGSKA (reference sequence). There are 15 residues in the CDR3. V trimming: 3 bases; J trimming: 1 base; junction bases outside the gene matches: 2. This sample was taken from a study of neurological immune-mediated disorders. Time point of the sample: longitudinal time-point 1 (baseline). Synthesis of cDNA used 5'RACE (with 10-nucleotide random UMIs). TCRdb analysed the 5' RACE reads with MiXCR anew, one entry per CDR3 protein. The repertoire holds around 69,000 distinct CDR3 sequences, roughly 10% seen once, with approximately 9.7% in the top ten. Notes on the study in general: The most TCR clonal expansion was seen in HTLV-1-associated myelopathy, whereas the least was seen in multiple sclerosis, below the level in healthy controls.

The chain employs TRBV20-1 and TRBJ2-2; 10 bases match TRBD2. Source material: PBMCs. The receptor was derived from a man in his thirties or forties in good health. CDR3 sequence reads: CSARRLAGNTGELFF. Here the CDR3 DNA reads TGCAGTGCTAGGCGACTAGCGGGGAACACCGGGGAGCTGTTTTTT.